The clone carrying this T cell receptor (beta chain) was counted between two and nine times. What it recognizes is unknown. This sample is drawn from a study of cytomegalovirus exposure and HLA in healthy donors. This CDR3 has 17 residues. Looked up from germline, CDR1 is SGHVS and CDR2 is FNYEAQ. V lost 0 bases and J 0 bases, leaving 14 bases between the germline ends. PCR used 60 Vbeta primers and 13 Jbeta primers. Libraries were prepared by immunoSEQ multiplex PCR; TCRdb keeps only in-frame clonotypes and omits some of them. The sample lists 150,000 to 200,000 clones; around 83% were seen once. General study findings and limits: In vitro checks showed that a few CMV-associated chains really do target CMV antigens. Accounts indicate the classifier identified cytomegalovirus status with strong specificity and sensitivity. There were some V segments, including TRBV6-2 and TRBV6-3, excluded as indistinguishable.

The sequenced sample consisted of PBMCs. This chain uses TRBV7-6 with TRBJ1-1; D gene unclear. This receptor was identified in a man over 45 in good health and CMV-seronegative. CDR3: CASSLARGGRMNTEAFF. CDR3 coding DNA: TGTGCCAGCAGCTTAGCCCGGGGTGGGCGCATGAACACTGAAGCTTTCTTT. Based on the CDR3 plus reference TRBV7-6 and TRBJ1-1, the full variable domain is GAGVSQSPRYKVTKRGQDVALRCDPISGHVSLYWYRQALGQGPEFLTYFNYEAQQDKSGLPNDRFSAERPEGSISTLTIQRTEQRDSAMYRCASSLARGGRMNTEAFFGQGTRLTVV.